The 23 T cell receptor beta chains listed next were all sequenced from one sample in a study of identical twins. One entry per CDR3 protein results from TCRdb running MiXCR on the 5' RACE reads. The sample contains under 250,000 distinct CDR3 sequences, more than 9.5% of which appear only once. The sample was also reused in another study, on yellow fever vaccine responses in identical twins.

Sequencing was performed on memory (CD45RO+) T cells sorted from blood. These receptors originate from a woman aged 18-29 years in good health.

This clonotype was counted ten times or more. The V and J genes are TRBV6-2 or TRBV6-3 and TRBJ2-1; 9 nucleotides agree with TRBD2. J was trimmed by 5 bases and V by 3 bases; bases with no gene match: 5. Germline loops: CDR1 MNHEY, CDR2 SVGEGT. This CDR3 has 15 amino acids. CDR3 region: CASSYPREGNNEQFF. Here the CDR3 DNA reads TGTGCCAGCAGTTATCCGCGGGAGGGAAACAATGAGCAGTTCTTC.

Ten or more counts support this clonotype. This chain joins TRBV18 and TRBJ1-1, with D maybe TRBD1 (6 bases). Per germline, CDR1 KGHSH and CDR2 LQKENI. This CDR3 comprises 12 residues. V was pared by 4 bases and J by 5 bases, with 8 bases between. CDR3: CASSQGGTEAFF. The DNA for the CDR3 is TGTGCCAGCTCACAGGGGGGAACTGAAGCTTTCTTT.

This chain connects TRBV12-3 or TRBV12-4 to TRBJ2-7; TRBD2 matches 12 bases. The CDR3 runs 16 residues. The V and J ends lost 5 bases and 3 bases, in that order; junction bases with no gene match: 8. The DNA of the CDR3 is TGTGCCAGCAGTCGAGGACTAGCGGGGCCTCACTACGAGCAGTACTTC. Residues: CASSRGLAGPHYEQYF.

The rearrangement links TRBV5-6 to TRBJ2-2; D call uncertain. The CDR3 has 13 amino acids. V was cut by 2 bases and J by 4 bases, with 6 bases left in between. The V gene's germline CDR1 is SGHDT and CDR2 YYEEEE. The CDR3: CASSLSATGELFF. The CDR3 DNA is TGTGCCAGCAGCTTATCGGCCACCGGGGAGCTGTTTTTT.

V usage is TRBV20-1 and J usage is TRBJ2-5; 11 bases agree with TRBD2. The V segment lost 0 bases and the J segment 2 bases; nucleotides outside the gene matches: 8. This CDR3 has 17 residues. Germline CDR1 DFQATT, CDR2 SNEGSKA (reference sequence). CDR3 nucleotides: TGCAGTGCTAGAGACCGTGGGACTAGCGGATATCAAGAGACCCAGTACTTC. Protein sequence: CSARDRGTSGYQETQYF.

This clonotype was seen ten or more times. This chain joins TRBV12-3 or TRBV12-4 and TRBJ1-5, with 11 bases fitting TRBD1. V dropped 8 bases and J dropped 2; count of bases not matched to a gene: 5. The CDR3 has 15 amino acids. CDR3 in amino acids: CASRRTGGRNQPQHF. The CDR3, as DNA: TGTGCCAGCCGTCGGACAGGGGGCCGCAATCAGCCCCAGCATTTT.

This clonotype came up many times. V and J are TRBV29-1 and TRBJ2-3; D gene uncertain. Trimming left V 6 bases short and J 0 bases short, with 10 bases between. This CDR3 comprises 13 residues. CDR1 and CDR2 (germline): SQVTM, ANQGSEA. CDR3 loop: CSVKSSSTDTQYF. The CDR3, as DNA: TGCAGCGTGAAATCCTCTAGCACAGATACGCAGTATTTT.

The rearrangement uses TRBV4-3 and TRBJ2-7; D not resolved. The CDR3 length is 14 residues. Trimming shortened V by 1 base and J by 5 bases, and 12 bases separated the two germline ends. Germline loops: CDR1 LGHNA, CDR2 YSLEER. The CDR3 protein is CASSQANLFDEQYF. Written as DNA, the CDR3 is TGCGCCAGCAGCCAAGCAAACTTATTTGACGAGCAGTACTTC.

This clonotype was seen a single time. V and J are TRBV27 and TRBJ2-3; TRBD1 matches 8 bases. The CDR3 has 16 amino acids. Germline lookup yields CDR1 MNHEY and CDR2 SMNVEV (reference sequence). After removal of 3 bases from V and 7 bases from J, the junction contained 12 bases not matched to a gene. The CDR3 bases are TGTGCCAGCAGTTTCTCTTGGGACAGGAGAACCTATACGCAGTATTTT. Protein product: CASSFSWDRRTYTQYF.

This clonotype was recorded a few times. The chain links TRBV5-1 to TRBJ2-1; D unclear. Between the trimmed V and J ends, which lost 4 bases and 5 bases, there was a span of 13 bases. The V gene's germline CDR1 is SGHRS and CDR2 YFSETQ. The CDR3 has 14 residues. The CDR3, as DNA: TGCGCCAGCAGCGGTGGTTACTACCACAATGAGCAGTTCTTC. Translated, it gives CASSGGYYHNEQFF.

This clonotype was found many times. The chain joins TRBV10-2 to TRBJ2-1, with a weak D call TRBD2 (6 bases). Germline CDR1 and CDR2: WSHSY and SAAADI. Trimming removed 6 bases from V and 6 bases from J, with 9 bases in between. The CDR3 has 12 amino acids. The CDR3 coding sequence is TGCGCCAGCAGCTTGACTAGCAATGAGCAGTTCTTC. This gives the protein CASSLTSNEQFF.

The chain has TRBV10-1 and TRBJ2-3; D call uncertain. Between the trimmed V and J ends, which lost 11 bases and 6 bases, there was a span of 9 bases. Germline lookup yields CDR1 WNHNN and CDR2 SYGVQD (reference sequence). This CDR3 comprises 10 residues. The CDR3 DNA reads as TGCGCCCAGCCGCGGGATACGCAGTATTTT. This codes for CAQPRDTQYF.

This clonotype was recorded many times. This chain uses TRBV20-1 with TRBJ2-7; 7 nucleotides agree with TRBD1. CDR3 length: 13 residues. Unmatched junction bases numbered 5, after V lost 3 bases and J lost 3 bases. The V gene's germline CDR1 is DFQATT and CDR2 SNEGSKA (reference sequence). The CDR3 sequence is CSASFAGGYEQYF. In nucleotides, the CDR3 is TGCAGTGCTAGCTTTGCAGGGGGCTACGAGCAGTACTTC.

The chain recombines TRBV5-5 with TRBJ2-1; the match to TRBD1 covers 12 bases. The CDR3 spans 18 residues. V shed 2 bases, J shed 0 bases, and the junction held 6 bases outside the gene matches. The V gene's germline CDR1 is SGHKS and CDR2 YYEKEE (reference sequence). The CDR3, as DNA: TGTGCCAGCAGCTTTACGGGGACAGGGGGCCCCTCCTACAATGAGCAGTTCTTC. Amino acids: CASSFTGTGGPSYNEQFF.

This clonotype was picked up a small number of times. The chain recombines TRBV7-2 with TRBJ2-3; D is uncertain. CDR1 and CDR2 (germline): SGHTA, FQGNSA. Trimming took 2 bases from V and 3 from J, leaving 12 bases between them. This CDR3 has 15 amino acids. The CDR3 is CASSLFEGKTDTQYF. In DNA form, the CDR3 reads TGTGCCAGCAGCTTATTCGAAGGAAAGACAGATACGCAGTATTTT.

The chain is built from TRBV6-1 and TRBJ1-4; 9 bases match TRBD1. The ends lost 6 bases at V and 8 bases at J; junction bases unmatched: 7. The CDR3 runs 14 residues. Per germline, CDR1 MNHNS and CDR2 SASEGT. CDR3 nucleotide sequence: TGTGCCAGCAGCCCTGGACAGGGGACCGAAAAACTGTTTTTT. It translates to CASSPGQGTEKLFF.

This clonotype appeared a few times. For the CDR3, the DNA is TGCGCCAGCAGCCGAGAAACAGGGGTCCCCTACGAGCAGTACTTC. Its translation: CASSRETGVPYEQYF. The V gene is TRBV4-3, the J gene TRBJ2-7; 7 nucleotides line up with TRBD1. Germline-derived CDR1 and CDR2 are LGHNA and YSLEER. The V gene end was trimmed by 4 bases and the J gene end by 2 bases; junction bases not matched to a gene: 8. This CDR3 comprises 15 residues.

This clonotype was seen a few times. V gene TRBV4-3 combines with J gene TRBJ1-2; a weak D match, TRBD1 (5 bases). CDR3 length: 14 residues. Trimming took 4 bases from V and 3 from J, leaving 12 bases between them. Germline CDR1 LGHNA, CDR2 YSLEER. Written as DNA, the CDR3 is TGCGCCAGCAGCCGGGACGGAGAACACTATGGCTACACCTTC. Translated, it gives CASSRDGEHYGYTF.

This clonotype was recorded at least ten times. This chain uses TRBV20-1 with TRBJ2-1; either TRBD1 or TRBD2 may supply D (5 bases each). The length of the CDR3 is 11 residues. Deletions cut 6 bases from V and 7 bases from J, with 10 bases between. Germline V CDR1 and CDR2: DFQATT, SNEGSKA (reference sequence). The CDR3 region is CSAGVENEQFF. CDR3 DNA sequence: TGCAGTGCGGGGGTGGAGAATGAGCAGTTCTTC.

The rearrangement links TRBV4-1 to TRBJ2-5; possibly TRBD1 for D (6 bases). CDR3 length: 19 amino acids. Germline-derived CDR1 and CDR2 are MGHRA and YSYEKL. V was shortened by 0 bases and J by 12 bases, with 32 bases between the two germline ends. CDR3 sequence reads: CASSQDLSLGASPSGVKYF. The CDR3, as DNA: TGCGCCAGCAGCCAAGATCTAAGTTTGGGGGCCTCCCCAAGTGGGGTAAAGTACTTC.

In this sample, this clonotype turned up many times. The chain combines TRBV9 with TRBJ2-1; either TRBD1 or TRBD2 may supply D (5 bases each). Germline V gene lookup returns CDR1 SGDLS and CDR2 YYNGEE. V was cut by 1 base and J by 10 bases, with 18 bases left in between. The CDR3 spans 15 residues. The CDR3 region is CASSVRDGRPGEQFF. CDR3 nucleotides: TGTGCCAGCAGCGTAAGGGACGGTCGGCCGGGGGAGCAGTTCTTC.

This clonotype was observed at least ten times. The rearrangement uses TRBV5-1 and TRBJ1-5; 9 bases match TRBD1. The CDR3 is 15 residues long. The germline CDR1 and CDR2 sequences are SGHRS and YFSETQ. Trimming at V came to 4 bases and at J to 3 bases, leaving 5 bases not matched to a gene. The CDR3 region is CASSVGQGNNQPQHF. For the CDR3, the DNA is TGCGCCAGCAGCGTGGGACAGGGTAACAATCAGCCCCAGCATTTT.

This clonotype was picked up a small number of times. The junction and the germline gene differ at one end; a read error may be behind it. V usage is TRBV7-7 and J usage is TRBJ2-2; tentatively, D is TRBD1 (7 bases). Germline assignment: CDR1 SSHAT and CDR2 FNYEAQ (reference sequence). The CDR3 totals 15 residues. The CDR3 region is CASTAQGGSTGELFF. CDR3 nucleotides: TGTGCTAGCACCGCCCAGGGGGGCAGCACCGGGGAGCTGTTTTTT.